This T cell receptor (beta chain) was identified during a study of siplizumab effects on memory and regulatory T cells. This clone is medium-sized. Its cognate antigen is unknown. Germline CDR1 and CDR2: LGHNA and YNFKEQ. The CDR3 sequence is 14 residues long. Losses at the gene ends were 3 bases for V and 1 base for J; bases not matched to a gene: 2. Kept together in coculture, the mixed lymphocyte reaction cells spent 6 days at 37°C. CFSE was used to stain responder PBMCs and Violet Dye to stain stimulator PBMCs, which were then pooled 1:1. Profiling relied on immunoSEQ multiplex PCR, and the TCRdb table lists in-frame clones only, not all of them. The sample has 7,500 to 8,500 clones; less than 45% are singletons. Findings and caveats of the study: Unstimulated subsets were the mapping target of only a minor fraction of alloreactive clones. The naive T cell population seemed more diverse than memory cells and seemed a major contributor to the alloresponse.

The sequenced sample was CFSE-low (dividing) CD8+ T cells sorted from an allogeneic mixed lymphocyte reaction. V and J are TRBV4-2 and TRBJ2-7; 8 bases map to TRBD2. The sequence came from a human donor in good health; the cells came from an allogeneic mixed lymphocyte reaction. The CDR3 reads CASSHTSGSYEQYF. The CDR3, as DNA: TGTGCCAGCAGCCACACTAGCGGATCCTACGAGCAGTACTTC.